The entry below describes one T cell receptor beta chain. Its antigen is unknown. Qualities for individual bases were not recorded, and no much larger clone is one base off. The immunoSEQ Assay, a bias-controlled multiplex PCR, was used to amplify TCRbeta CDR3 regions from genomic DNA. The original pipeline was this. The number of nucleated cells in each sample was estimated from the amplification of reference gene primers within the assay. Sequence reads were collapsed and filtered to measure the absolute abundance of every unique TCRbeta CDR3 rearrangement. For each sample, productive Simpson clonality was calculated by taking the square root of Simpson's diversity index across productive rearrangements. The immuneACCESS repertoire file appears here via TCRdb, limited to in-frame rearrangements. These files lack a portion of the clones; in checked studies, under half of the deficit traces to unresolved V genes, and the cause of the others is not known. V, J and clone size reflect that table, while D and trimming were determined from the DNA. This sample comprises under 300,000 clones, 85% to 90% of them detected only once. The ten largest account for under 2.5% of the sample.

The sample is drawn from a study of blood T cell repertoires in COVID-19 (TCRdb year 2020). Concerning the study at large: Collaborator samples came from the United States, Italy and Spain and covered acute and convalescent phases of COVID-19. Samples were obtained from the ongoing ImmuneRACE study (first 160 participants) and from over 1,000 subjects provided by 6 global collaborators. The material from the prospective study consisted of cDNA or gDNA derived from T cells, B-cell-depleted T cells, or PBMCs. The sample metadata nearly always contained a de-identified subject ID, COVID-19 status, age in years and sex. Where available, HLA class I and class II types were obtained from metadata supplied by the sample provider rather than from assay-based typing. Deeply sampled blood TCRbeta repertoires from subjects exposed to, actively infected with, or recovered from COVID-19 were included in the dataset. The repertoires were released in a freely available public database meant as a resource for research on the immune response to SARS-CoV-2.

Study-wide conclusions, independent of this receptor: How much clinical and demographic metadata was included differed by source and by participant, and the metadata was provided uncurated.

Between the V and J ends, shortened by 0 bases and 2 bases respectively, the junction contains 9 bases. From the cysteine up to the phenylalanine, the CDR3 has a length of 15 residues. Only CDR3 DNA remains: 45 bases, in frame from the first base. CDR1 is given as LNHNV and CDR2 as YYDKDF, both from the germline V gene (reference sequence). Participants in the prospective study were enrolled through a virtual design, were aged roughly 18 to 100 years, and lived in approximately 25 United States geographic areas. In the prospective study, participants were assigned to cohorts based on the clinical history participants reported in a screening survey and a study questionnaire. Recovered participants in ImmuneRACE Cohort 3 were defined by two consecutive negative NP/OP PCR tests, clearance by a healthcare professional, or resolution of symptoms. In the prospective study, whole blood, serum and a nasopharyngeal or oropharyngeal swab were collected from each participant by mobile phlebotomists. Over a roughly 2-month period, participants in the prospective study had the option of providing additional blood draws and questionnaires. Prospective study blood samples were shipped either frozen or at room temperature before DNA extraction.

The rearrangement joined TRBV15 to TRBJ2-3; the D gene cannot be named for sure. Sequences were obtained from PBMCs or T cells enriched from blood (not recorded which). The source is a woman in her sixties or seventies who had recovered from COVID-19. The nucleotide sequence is TGTGCCACCAGCAGAGATCCCACATCCACAGATACGCAGTATTTT. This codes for CATSRDPTSTDTQYF.